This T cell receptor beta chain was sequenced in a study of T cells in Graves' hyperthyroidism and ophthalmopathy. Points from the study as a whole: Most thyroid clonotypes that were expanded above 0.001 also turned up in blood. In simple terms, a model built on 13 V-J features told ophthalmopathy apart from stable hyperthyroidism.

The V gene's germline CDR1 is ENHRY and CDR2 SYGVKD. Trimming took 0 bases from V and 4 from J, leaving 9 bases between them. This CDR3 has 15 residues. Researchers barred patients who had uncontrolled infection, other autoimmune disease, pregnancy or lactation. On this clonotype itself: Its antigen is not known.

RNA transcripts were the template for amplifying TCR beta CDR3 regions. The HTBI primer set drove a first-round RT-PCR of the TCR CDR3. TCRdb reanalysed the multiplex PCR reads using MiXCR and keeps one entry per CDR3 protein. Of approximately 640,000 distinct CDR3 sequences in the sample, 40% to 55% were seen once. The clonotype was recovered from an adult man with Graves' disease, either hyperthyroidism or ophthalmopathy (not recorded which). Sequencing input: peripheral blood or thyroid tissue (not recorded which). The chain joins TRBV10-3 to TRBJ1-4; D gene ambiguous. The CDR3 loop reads CAISESISGNEKLFF. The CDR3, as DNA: TGTGCCATCAGTGAGTCGATAAGTGGTAATGAAAAACTGTTTTTT.